Presented here are 4 T cell receptor beta chains from one specimen sequenced in a study of monozygotic twins with inflammatory bowel disease (dated by TCRdb to between 2018 and 2021). Libraries were prepared through 5' RACE. TCRdb records Illumina HiSeq 2500 as the sequencer. Reprocessed by TCRdb, the reads give a single entry per CDR3 protein sequence, without DNA. The data table for this sample lists approximately 330,000 distinct CDR3 sequences. 2% to 2.5% of the sample is in the top ten clones. The sequenced material came from blood. The source of these receptors is a human donor with ulcerative colitis or Crohn's disease, or a healthy co-twin of an affected twin (not recorded which).

The chain joins TRBV5-1 to TRBJ1-1; the TRBD1 assignment by TCRdb is unverifiable without DNA. This CDR3 region has 15 residues. In germline, CDR1 is SGHRS, CDR2 YFSETQ. CDR3 protein: CASSLVDPGGTEAFF.

The rearrangement links TRBV27 to TRBJ2-7. This CDR3 has 14 amino acids. CDR1 is MNHEY and CDR2 is SMNVEV in the germline V gene (reference sequence). The CDR3 spells CASSLVPVTYEQYF.

This chain links TRBV5-6 with TRBJ2-5; TCRdb picks TRBD1, but there is no DNA to check that call. The V gene's germline CDR1 is SGHDT and CDR2 YYEEEE. CDR3 length: 14 amino acids. The CDR3 here is CASSLDRVQETQYF.

The chain uses TRBV5-1 and TRBJ2-2; absent DNA, TCRdb's TRBD1 call cannot be checked. Germline V CDR1 and CDR2: SGHRS, YFSETQ. CDR3 length: 19 amino acids. CDR3 in amino acids: CASSFTQRGRPQNTGELFF.